Detailed here is one TCR beta chain. The antigen remains undetermined. The CDR3 length is 13 residues. With V trimmed by 4 bases and J by 5 bases, 4 bases remained unmatched. CDR1 and CDR2 (germline): SGHKS, YYEKEE (reference sequence). This sample stems from a study of monozygotic twins with cystic fibrosis. Across the whole study: Library input was 3 to 3.5 micrograms of fragmented DNA, with approximately 16 PCR cycles.

The repertoire was sequenced with immunoSEQ multiplex PCR; TCRdb's copy has only in-frame clones and lacks some. The data contain about 25,000 clones, 75% to 95% of them singletons. Study results and limitations: V usage most resembled the co-twin in 13 of 16 pairs. In this small cohort, shared CDR3 numbers showed no association with age, concordance or disease severity.

Source material: blood. The receptor was derived from a girl aged 2 to 9 with cystic fibrosis. The V gene is TRBV5-5, the J gene TRBJ2-7; the match to TRBD1 covers 9 bases. CDR3 residues: CASSRDRVHEQYF. CDR3 nucleotides: TGTGCCAGCAGCCGGGACAGGGTCCACGAGCAGTACTTC.